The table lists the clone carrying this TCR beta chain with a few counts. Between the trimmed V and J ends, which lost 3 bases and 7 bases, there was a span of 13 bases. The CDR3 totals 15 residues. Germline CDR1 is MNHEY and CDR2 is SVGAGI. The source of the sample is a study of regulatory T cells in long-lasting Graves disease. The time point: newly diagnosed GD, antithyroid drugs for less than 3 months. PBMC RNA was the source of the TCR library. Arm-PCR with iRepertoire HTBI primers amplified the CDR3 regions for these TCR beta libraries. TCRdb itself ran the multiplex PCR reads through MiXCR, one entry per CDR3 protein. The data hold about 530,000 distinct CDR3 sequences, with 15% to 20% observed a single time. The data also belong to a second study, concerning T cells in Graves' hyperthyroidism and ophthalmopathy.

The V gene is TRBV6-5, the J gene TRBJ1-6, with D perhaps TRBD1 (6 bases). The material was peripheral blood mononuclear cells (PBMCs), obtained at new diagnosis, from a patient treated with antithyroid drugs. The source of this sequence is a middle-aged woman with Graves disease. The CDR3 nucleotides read TGTGCCAGCAGTTATCAAACAGGGAGGAATTCACCCCTCCACTTT. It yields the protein CASSYQTGRNSPLHF.